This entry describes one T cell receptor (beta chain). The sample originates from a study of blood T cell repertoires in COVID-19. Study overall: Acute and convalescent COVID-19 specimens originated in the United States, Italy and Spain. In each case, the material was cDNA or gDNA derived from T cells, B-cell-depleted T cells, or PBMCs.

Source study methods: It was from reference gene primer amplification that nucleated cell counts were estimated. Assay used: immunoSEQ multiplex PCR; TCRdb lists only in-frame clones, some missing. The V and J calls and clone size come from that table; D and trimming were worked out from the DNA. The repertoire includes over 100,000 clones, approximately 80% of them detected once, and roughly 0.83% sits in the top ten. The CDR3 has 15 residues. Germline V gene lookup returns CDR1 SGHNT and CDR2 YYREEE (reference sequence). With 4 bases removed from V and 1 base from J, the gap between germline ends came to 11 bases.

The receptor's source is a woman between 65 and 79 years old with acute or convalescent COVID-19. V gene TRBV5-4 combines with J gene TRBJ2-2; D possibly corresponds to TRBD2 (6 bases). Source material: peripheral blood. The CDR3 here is CASSPGRQNTGELFF. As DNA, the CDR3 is TGTGCCAGCAGCCCCGGGAGACAGAACACCGGGGAGCTGTTTTTT.